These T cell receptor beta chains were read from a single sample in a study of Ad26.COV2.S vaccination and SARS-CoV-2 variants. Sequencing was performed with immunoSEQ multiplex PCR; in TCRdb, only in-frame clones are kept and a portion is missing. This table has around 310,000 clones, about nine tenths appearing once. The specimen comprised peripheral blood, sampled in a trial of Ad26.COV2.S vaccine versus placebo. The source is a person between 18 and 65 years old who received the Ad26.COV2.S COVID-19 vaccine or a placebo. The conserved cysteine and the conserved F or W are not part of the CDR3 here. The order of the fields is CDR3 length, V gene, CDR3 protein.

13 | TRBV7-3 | ASSPGQVSYNEQF
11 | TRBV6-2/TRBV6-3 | ASSYSEQTEAF
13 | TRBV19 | ASSIGQGSNYGYT
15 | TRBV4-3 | ASSQEVMGSGANVLT
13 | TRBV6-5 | ASSYSVAGHQPQH
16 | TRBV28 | ASSSTLLRGKGSNVLT
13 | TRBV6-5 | ASSYEGAGSTEAF
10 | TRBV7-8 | GAGSNTGELF
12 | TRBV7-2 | ASSPGTGQDTQY
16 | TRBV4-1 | ASSPGLAGGLAKNIQY
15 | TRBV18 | ASSLAQTGGPHYGYT
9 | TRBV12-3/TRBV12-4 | ASSFPGELF
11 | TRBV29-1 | SVEGRELYGYT
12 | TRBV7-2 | ASSLFGGSETQY
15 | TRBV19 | ASSPVQGRVWGSPLH
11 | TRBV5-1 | ASSYGQGYEQY
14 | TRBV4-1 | ASSHFPQGPYTEAF
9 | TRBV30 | AWSIGRQKF
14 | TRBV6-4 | ASSEEAVSFTGELF
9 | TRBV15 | ATVKAGELF